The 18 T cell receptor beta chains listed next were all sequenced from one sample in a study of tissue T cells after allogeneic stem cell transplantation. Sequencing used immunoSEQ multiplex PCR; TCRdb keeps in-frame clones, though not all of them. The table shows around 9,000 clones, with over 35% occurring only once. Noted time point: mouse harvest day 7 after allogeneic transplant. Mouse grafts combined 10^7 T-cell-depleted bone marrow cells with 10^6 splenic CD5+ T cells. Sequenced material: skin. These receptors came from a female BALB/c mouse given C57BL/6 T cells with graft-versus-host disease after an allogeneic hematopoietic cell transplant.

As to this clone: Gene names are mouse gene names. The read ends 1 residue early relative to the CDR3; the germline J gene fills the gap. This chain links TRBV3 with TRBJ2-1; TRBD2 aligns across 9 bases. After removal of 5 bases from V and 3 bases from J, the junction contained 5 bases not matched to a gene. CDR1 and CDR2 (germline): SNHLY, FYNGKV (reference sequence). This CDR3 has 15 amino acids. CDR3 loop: CASSPRWGGYAEQFF. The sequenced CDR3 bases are TGTGCCAGCAGCCCCCGCTGGGGGGGCTATGCTGAGCAGTTC.

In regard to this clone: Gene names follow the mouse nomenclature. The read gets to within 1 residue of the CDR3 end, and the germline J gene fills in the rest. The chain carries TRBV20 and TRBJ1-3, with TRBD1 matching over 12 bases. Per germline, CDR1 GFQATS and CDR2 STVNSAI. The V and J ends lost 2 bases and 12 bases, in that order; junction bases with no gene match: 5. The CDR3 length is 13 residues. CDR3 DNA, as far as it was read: TGTGGTGCTAGGCGGGACAGGGGGCAGGGGCTCTAT. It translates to CGARRDRGQGLY. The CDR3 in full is CGARRDRGQGLYF.

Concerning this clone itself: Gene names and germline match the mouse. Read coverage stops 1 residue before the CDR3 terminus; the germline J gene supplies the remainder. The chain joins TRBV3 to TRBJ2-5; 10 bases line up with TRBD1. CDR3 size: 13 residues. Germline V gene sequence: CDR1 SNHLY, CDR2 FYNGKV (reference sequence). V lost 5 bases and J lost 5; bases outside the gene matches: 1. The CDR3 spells CASSRTGGDTQYF. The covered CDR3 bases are TGTGCCAGCAGCCGGACAGGGGGAGACACCCAGTAC.

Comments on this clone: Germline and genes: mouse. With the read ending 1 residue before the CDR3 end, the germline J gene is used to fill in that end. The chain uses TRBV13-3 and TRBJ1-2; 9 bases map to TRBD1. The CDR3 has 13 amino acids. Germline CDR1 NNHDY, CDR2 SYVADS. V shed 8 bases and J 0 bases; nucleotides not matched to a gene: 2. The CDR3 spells CARGTGTNSDYTF. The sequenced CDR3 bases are TGTGCCAGAGGGACAGGGACAAACTCCGACTACACC.

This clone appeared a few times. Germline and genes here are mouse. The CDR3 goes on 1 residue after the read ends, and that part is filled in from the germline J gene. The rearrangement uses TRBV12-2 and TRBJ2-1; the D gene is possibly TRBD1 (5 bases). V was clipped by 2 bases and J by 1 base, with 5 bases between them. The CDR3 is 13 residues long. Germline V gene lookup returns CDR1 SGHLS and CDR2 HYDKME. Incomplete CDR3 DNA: TGTGCCAGCTCTCGACAGAACTATGCTGAGCAGTTC. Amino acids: CASSRQNYAEQF. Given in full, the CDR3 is CASSRQNYAEQFF.

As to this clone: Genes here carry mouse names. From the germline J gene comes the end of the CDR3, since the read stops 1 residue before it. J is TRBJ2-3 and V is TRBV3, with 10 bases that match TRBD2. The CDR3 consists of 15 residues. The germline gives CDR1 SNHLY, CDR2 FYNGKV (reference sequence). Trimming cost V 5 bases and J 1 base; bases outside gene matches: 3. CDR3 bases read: TGTGCCAGCAGCCGGGACTGGGGCCGTGCAGAAACGCTGTAT. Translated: CASSRDWGRAETLY. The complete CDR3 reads CASSRDWGRAETLYF.

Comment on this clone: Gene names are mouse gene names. CDR3 DNA (partial): TGTGCCAGCAGTTCCCAGGGGGCGGGCACAGAAGTCTTC. Translating gives CASSSQGAGTEVF. The whole CDR3 region reads CASSSQGAGTEVFF. The J gene is TRBJ1-1, the V gene TRBV15; 8 bases align to TRBD1. The CDR3 end falls 1 residue outside the read, so it is completed with the germline J gene. Germline lookup yields CDR1 SGHND and CDR2 FRSKSL. This CDR3 is 14 amino acids long. Trimming cost V 4 bases and J 4 bases; bases outside gene matches: 5.

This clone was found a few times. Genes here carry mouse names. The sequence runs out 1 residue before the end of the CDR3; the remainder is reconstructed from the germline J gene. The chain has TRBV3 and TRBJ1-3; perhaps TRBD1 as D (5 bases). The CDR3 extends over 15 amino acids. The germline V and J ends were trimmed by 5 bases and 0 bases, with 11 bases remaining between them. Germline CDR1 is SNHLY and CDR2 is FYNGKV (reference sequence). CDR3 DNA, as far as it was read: TGTGCCAGCAGCGTCCGGGACGGTTCTGGAAATACGCTCTAT. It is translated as CASSVRDGSGNTLY. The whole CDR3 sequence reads CASSVRDGSGNTLYF.

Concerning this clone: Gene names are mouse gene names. CDR3 DNA (partial): TGTGCCAGCAGTCGACAGACTTCTGGAAATACGCTCTAT. This encodes CASSRQTSGNTLY. The whole CDR3 is CASSRQTSGNTLYF. The chain couples TRBV26 to TRBJ1-3, with TRBD1 as a possible D gene (5 bases). The CDR3 end is not reached by the read, which stops 1 residue before it; the germline J gene fills it in. Trimming removed 4 bases from V and 0 bases from J, with 7 bases in between. This CDR3 comprises 14 residues. Germline CDR1 and CDR2: KGHPV and FQNQEV (reference sequence).

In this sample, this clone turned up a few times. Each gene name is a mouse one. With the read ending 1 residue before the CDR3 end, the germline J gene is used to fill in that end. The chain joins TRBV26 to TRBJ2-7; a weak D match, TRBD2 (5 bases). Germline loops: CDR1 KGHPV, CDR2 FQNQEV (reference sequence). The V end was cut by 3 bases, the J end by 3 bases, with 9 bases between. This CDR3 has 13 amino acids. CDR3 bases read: TGTGCCAGCAGTCTAAGGACTTACTATGAACAGTAC. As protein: CASSLRTYYEQY. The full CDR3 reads CASSLRTYYEQYF.

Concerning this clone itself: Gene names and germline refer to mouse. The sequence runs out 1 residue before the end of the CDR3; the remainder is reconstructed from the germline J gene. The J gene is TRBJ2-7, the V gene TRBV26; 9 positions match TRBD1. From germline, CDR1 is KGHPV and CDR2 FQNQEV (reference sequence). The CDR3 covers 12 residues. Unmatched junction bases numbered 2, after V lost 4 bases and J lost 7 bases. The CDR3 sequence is CASSRDRDEQYF. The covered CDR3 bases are TGTGCCAGCAGTCGGGACAGGGACGAACAGTAC.

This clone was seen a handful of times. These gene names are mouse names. CDR3: CASSSGVTEVFF. The sequenced CDR3 bases are TGTGCCAGCAGTTCAGGGGTCACAGAAGTCTTC. The chain uses TRBV26 and TRBJ1-1; tentatively, D is TRBD1 (6 bases). The read ends 1 residue shy of where the CDR3 ends; the end is completed using the germline J gene. CDR3 size: 12 residues. Looked up from germline, CDR1 is KGHPV and CDR2 is FQNQEV (reference sequence). Trimming removed 5 bases from V and 4 bases from J, with 8 bases in between.

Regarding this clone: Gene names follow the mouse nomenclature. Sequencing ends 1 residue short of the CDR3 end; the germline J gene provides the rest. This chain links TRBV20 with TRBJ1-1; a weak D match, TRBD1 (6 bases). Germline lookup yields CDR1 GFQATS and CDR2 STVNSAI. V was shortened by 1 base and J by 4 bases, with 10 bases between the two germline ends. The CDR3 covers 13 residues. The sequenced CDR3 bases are TGTGGTGCTAGGGGATGGGGGCGCACAGAAGTCTTC. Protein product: CGARGWGRTEVF. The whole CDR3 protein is CGARGWGRTEVFF.

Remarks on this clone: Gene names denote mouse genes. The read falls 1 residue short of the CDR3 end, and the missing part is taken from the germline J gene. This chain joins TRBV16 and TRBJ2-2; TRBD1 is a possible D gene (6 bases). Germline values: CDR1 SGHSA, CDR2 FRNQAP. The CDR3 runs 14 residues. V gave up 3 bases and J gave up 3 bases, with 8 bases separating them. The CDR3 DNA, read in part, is TGTGCAAGCAGCTTTCAGGGGTACACCGGGCAGCTCTAC. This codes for CASSFQGYTGQLY. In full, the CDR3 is CASSFQGYTGQLYF.

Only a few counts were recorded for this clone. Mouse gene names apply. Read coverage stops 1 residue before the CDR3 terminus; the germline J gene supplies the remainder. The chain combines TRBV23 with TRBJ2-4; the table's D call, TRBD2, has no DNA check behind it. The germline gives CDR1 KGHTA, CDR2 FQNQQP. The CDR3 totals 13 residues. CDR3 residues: CSSSQLVQNTLYF. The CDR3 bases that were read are TGCTCCAGCAGTCAACTGGTTCAAAACACCTTGTAC.

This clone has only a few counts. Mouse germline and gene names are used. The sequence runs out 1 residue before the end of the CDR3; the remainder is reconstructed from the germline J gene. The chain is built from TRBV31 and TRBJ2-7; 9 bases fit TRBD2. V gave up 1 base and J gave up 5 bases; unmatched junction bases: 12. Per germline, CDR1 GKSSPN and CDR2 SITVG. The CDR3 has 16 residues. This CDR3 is CAWSPAGIGGADEQYF. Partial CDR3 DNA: TGTGCCTGGAGTCCCGCGGGAATTGGGGGGGCGGATGAACAGTAC.

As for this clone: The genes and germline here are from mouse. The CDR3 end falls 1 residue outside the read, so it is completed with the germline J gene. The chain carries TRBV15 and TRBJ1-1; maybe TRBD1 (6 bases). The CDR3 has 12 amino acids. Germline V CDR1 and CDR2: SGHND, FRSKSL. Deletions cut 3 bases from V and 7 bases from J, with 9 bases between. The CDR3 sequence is CASSFSGVEVFF. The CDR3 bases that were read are TGTGCCAGCAGTTTTTCAGGGGTAGAAGTCTTC.

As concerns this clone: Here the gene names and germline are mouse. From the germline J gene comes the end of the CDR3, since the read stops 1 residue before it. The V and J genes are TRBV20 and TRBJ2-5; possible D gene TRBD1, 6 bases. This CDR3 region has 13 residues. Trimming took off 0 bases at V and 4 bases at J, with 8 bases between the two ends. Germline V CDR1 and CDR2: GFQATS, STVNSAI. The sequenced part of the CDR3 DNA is TGTGGTGCTAGGGAACAGGGAAAAGACACCCAGTAC. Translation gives CGAREQGKDTQY. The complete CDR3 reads CGAREQGKDTQYF.